This entry features one T cell receptor (beta chain) sequence. Every donor contributed 7.5 to 10 milliliters of peripheral blood by blood draw. The data were taken from a study of blood T cells in healthy people across ages. A second PCR of 7 to 11 cycles used a sample-barcoded 5' primer and a J-beta primer mix. TCRdb re-derived calls from the 5' RACE reads in MiXCR, one entry per CDR3 protein. Here the sample spans approximately 690,000 distinct CDR3 sequences, about 43% being singletons. This CDR3 has 15 residues. Germline V lookup: CDR1 LGHNA, CDR2 YSLEER. Material for sequencing was blood. V gene TRBV4-3 combines with J gene TRBJ2-5; either TRBD1 or TRBD2 may fit D (5 bases each). The last part of the DNA fits TRBJ2-7 better; the J call may be wrong. This sequence originates from a man older than 75 in good health. The DNA of the CDR3 is TGCGCCAGCAGCCAAAAAAAATGGGGACCCTACGAGCAGTACTTC. This codes for CASSQKKWGPYEQYF.